Listed below are T cell receptor beta chains from one sample, sequenced in a study of post-analysis software for immune sequencing data. Using its own MiXCR run on the PCR reads, TCRdb lists one record per CDR3 protein. Of 750,000 to 950,000 distinct CDR3 sequences in the sample, 46% were seen once. The specimen was blood. The receptors here all came from a girl aged 5 to 17 with multiple sclerosis. CDR3s include the opening cysteine and the closing phenylalanine or tryptophan.

V gene | CDR3 protein
TRBV4-1 | CASSLTEGQDGYEQYF
TRBV7-9 | CASTPWGDGSYGYTF
TRBV7-8 | CASSHGTSGYYEQYF
TRBV3-1 | CASSQGIGLGEQYF
TRBV6-2/TRBV6-3 | CASSYSVGLRETQYF
TRBV18 | CASSPMGDEQFF
TRBV4-2 | CASSQDRNSNYGYTF
TRBV29-1 | CSVSRGTNTEAFF
TRBV6-2/TRBV6-3 | CASSLGQRGTDTQYF
TRBV7-6 | CASSSGPPGTGLHF